This TCR beta chain was recovered during a study of regulatory T cells in long-lasting Graves disease. This clonotype has just a few counts. Arm-PCR with iRepertoire HTBI primers amplified the CDR3 regions for these TCR beta libraries. TCRdb reprocessed the multiplex PCR reads via MiXCR and lists one record per CDR3 protein. The sample contains almost 450,000 distinct CDR3 sequences, about a sixth of which appear only once. The CDR3 contains 15 residues. CDR1 and CDR2 (germline): MDHEN, SYDVKM. Trimming cost V 5 bases and J 6 bases, with 16 bases left between them. Time point indicated: newly diagnosed GD, antithyroid drugs for less than 3 months. After RNA was extracted from PBMCs, the TCR library was made from it. These records were also assigned to another study, of T cells in Graves' hyperthyroidism and ophthalmopathy.

The starting material was peripheral blood mononuclear cells (PBMCs), obtained at new diagnosis, from a patient treated with antithyroid drugs. The rearrangement joins TRBV28 to TRBJ2-2, with a weak D call TRBD1 (8 bases). The clonotype comes from a woman in her thirties with Graves disease. CDR3 DNA: TGTGCCAGCAGTCACAGGGGGGGGTTCGCCGGGGAGCTGTTTTTT. Its protein is CASSHRGGFAGELFF.